This T cell receptor (beta chain) derives from a study of OX40 agonist ivuxolimab in advanced cancers. Study in general: Patients received ivuxolimab, an agonistic anti-OX40 (CD134) antibody. Partial responses, seen in three patients, involved one hepatocellular carcinoma and two cutaneous melanomas.

Sequenced by immunoSEQ multiplex PCR; TCRdb stores in-frame clones only, minus some. The sample records roughly 60,000 clones, 84% being singletons. Sequenced material: CD4+ or CD8+ T cells sorted from blood, taken in a trial of the OX40 agonist ivuxolimab. The receptor's source is an adult with an advanced solid tumor such as melanoma, head and neck, liver or kidney cancer.

The chain's CDR3 is CASSLGGRRNEKLFF. For the CDR3, the DNA is TGTGCCAGCAGCTTGGGGGGGCGCCGGAATGAAAAACTGTTTTTT. V is TRBV5-6 and J is TRBJ1-4; D is possibly TRBD1 (6 bases). CDR1 and CDR2 from the germline V gene are SGHDT and YYEEEE. The CDR3 sequence is 15 residues long. V dropped 0 bases and J dropped 5 bases, with 11 bases sitting between them.